A selection of T cell receptor beta chains follows, all from one sample in a study of glioma-infiltrating T cells after dendritic cell vaccination. TCRdb keeps only in-frame clones here, not all; method: immunoSEQ multiplex PCR. The sample consists of nearly 85,000 clones, roughly 90% of them appearing once. Sample: blood, taken before dendritic cell vaccination. These receptor sequences come from a human donor with glioblastoma. Each CDR3 is given with its conserved first and last residue. D genes are given only for firm matches. Expanded clones get a size class; other rows say once, few or many, or leave the size out.

CDR3 length: 16
J gene: TRBJ2-2
V gene: TRBV11-3
D gene: TRBD1
clone size: -
CDR3 protein: CASSFRTGGSTGELFF
CDR3 DNA: TGTGCCAGCAGCTTCCGGACAGGGGGCAGCACCGGGGAGCTGTTTTTT

CDR3 length: 12
J gene: TRBJ2-5
V gene: TRBV6-6
D gene: -
clone size: -
CDR3 protein: CASKQVQETQYF
CDR3 DNA: TGTGCCAGCAAACAGGTACAAGAGACCCAGTACTTC

CDR3 length: 11
J gene: TRBJ1-4
V gene: TRBV2
D gene: -
clone size: -
CDR3 protein: CASSEEQGQFF
CDR3 DNA: TGTGCCAGCAGTGAGGAGCAGGGCCAGTTTTTT

CDR3 length: 11
J gene: TRBJ2-3
V gene: TRBV10-2
D gene: -
clone size: -
CDR3 protein: CASSTANTQYF
CDR3 DNA: TGCGCCAGCAGTACCGCGAATACGCAGTATTTT

CDR3 length: 16
J gene: TRBJ2-2
V gene: TRBV7-9
D gene: -
clone size: -
CDR3 protein: CASSLAPDLNTGELFF
CDR3 DNA: TGTGCCAGCAGCTTAGCCCCAGACTTAAACACCGGGGAGCTGTTTTTT

CDR3 length: 17
J gene: TRBJ1-4
V gene: TRBV25-1
D gene: TRBD1
clone size: -
CDR3 protein: CASRTGTGLKRNEKLFF
CDR3 DNA: TGTGCCAGCAGAACCGGGACAGGGCTTAAGCGCAACGAAAAACTGTTTTTT

CDR3 length: 14
J gene: TRBJ2-7
V gene: TRBV27
D gene: TRBD1
clone size: -
CDR3 protein: CASRSGTGSYEQYF
CDR3 DNA: TGTGCCAGCAGGTCCGGGACAGGGTCCTACGAGCAGTACTTC

CDR3 length: 16
J gene: TRBJ1-5
V gene: TRBV9
D gene: TRBD1
clone size: -
CDR3 protein: CASSEGTGISGQPQHF
CDR3 DNA: TGTGCCAGCAGCGAGGGGACAGGGATCTCCGGTCAGCCCCAGCATTTT

CDR3 length: 14
J gene: TRBJ1-2
V gene: TRBV9
D gene: -
clone size: -
CDR3 protein: CASSIEEEAYGYTF
CDR3 DNA: TGTGCCAGCAGCATAGAGGAGGAGGCCTATGGCTACACCTTC

CDR3 length: 14
J gene: TRBJ2-7
V gene: TRBV7-9
D gene: -
clone size: once
CDR3 protein: CASSLGGGSYEQYF
CDR3 DNA: TGTGCCAGCAGCTTGGGTGGCGGGTCCTACGAGCAGTACTTC

CDR3 length: 11
J gene: TRBJ1-1
V gene: TRBV25-1
D gene: TRBD1
clone size: -
CDR3 protein: CAIRTGGEAFF
CDR3 DNA: TGTGCCATTCGGACAGGCGGTGAAGCTTTCTTT

CDR3 length: 15
J gene: TRBJ2-2
V gene: TRBV6-5
D gene: -
clone size: -
CDR3 protein: CASSRSGSGTGELFF
CDR3 DNA: TGTGCCAGCAGTCGTAGTGGCTCGGGCACCGGGGAGCTGTTTTTT

CDR3 length: 15
J gene: TRBJ1-4
V gene: TRBV6-1
D gene: -
clone size: once
CDR3 protein: CASSARQEGTGKLFF
CDR3 DNA: TGTGCCAGCAGTGCCAGACAAGAGGGTACCGGAAAACTGTTTTTT

CDR3 length: 12
J gene: TRBJ2-7
V gene: TRBV7-9
D gene: -
clone size: -
CDR3 protein: CASSLVNGEQYF
CDR3 DNA: TGTGCCAGCAGCTTAGTTAACGGGGAGCAGTACTTC

CDR3 length: 16
J gene: TRBJ1-1
V gene: TRBV6-6
D gene: TRBD1
clone size: -
CDR3 protein: CASSYRKRTGPWEAFF
CDR3 DNA: TGTGCCAGCAGTTACCGGAAACGGACAGGGCCCTGGGAAGCTTTCTTT

CDR3 length: 15
J gene: TRBJ2-1
V gene: TRBV6-1
D gene: TRBD2
clone size: -
CDR3 protein: CASRDLGGSGNEQFF
CDR3 DNA: TGTGCCAGCAGGGACCTTGGCGGGAGCGGCAATGAGCAGTTCTTC

CDR3 length: 15
J gene: TRBJ2-5
V gene: TRBV27
D gene: TRBD2
clone size: -
CDR3 protein: CASSRLAGFQETQYF
CDR3 DNA: TGTGCCAGCAGCAGACTAGCGGGATTCCAAGAGACCCAGTACTTC

CDR3 length: 14
J gene: TRBJ2-7
V gene: TRBV21-1
D gene: -
clone size: -
CDR3 protein: CARLLAGGSHEQYF
CDR3 DNA: TGTGCCAGGTTACTAGCGGGAGGATCCCACGAGCAGTACTTC

CDR3 length: 14
J gene: TRBJ2-7
V gene: TRBV5-4
D gene: -
clone size: once
CDR3 protein: CASSFITDPYEQYF
CDR3 DNA: TGTGCCAGCAGCTTCATAACAGATCCCTACGAGCAGTACTTC

CDR3 length: 16
J gene: TRBJ1-3
V gene: TRBV4-1
D gene: -
clone size: -
CDR3 protein: CASSQGQGLGGNTIYF
CDR3 DNA: TGCGCCAGCAGCCAAGGGCAGGGCCTCGGTGGAAACACCATATATTTT

CDR3 length: 12
J gene: TRBJ2-7
V gene: TRBV6-5
D gene: TRBD1
clone size: -
CDR3 protein: CASGQGNYEQYF
CDR3 DNA: TGTGCCAGCGGACAGGGGAACTACGAGCAGTACTTC

CDR3 length: 14
J gene: TRBJ1-2
V gene: TRBV10-3
D gene: -
clone size: once
CDR3 protein: CAARRPGANYGYTF
CDR3 DNA: TGTGCCGCCCGCCGGCCGGGAGCTAACTATGGCTACACCTTC

CDR3 length: 13
J gene: TRBJ1-1
V gene: TRBV19
D gene: TRBD1
clone size: -
CDR3 protein: CASSTGQGTEAFF
CDR3 DNA: TGTGCCAGTAGTACGGGACAGGGGACTGAAGCTTTCTTT

CDR3 length: 14
J gene: TRBJ1-5
V gene: TRBV12-5
D gene: -
clone size: -
CDR3 protein: CASGLVSGAQPQHF
CDR3 DNA: TGTGCTAGTGGTTTGGTATCAGGGGCTCAGCCCCAGCATTTT

CDR3 length: 16
J gene: TRBJ2-2
V gene: TRBV23-1
D gene: TRBD2
clone size: -
CDR3 protein: CASSHVSGRFTGELFF
CDR3 DNA: TGCGCCAGCAGTCACGTCAGCGGGAGGTTCACCGGGGAGCTGTTTTTT

CDR3 length: 13
J gene: TRBJ1-3
V gene: TRBV27
D gene: -
clone size: -
CDR3 protein: CASGEVYGNTIYF
CDR3 DNA: TGTGCCAGCGGAGAGGTATACGGAAACACCATATATTTT

CDR3 length: 15
J gene: TRBJ2-7
V gene: TRBV7-8
D gene: TRBD2
clone size: -
CDR3 protein: CATSVTSGISYEQYF
CDR3 DNA: TGTGCCACCAGTGTGACTAGCGGGATTTCCTACGAGCAGTACTTC

CDR3 length: 14
J gene: TRBJ2-5
V gene: TRBV13
D gene: -
clone size: -
CDR3 protein: CASSLETSQETQYF
CDR3 DNA: TGTGCCAGCAGCTTAGAGACTAGTCAAGAGACCCAGTACTTC

CDR3 length: 13
J gene: TRBJ2-5
V gene: TRBV6-1
D gene: -
clone size: -
CDR3 protein: CASSGLEFETQYF
CDR3 DNA: TGTGCCAGCAGTGGACTAGAGTTTGAGACCCAGTACTTC

CDR3 length: 15
J gene: TRBJ1-5
V gene: TRBV2
D gene: -
clone size: -
CDR3 protein: CASRVDRDGNQPQHF
CDR3 DNA: TGTGCCAGCAGGGTGGACCGGGATGGCAATCAGCCCCAGCATTTT

CDR3 length: 14
J gene: TRBJ2-5
V gene: TRBV28
D gene: TRBD1
clone size: -
CDR3 protein: CASSLTGEGETQYF
CDR3 DNA: TGTGCCAGCAGTTTAACAGGGGAAGGTGAGACCCAGTACTTC